This T cell receptor (beta chain) was observed in a study of cytomegalovirus exposure and HLA in healthy donors. Trimming cost V 3 bases and J 1 base, with 13 bases left between them. This CDR3 has 15 residues. Per the germline V gene, CDR1 is MNHEY and CDR2 is SMNVEV (reference sequence). 60 Vbeta and 13 Jbeta primers were used in PCR. Clones were read by immunoSEQ multiplex PCR, and TCRdb kept only the in-frame ones, dropping some. The table has roughly 150,000 clones, roughly 79% seen once. V is TRBV27 and J is TRBJ2-7; a weak D match, TRBD2 (6 bases). This sequence originates from a man aged 30 to 39 in good health and CMV-seronegative. Sample: PBMCs. The CDR3 DNA is TGTGCCAGCAGTTTCTCCCCGGAGGGTTCCTACGAGCAGTACTTC. It codes for CASSFSPEGSYEQYF.